The 10 T cell receptor beta chains given below trace back to one sample, sequenced in a study of CD8 T cells in ankylosing spondylitis. TCRdb re-called the 5' RACE reads through MiXCR, storing one row per CDR3 protein. Among around 210,000 distinct CDR3 sequences listed, approximately 8% were seen once. The specimen was blood, either unsorted or a sorted T cell fraction (not recorded which). The receptors originated from a female donor with ankylosing spondylitis or in good health (not recorded which).

In this sample, this clonotype turned up many times. The V gene is TRBV11-2, the J gene TRBJ2-1; TRBD2 aligns across 8 bases. The CDR3 sequence is 17 residues long. V gave up 1 base and J gave up 11 bases; unmatched junction bases: 16. The germline gives CDR1 SGHAT, CDR2 FQNNGV. The CDR3 DNA reads as TGTGCCAGCAGCTTAGCTTTCCCAGCGGGGGATCTAATGAAGCAGTTCTTC. Its translation: CASSLAFPAGDLMKQFF.

The V and J genes are TRBV19 and TRBJ2-1; tentatively, D is TRBD2 (5 bases). CDR1 LNHDA and CDR2 SQIVND come from the germline V gene (reference sequence). The germline V and J ends were trimmed by 2 bases and 8 bases, with 13 bases remaining between them. The CDR3 contains 14 residues. The DNA of the CDR3 is TGTGCCAGTAGTATAATTTTAGCGAGGGATGAGCAGTTCTTC. Amino acid sequence: CASSIILARDEQFF.

This clonotype appeared many times. The rearrangement uses TRBV5-1 and TRBJ2-7; 9 positions match TRBD2. CDR3 length equals 13 residues. Germline V gene data show CDR1 as SGHRS and CDR2 as YFSETQ. V shed 7 bases and J 0 bases; nucleotides not matched to a gene: 2. The CDR3 DNA reads as TGCGCCAGCGGACTAGCGAACTCCTACGAGCAGTACTTC. It encodes CASGLANSYEQYF.

Many counts were recorded for this clonotype. The J gene is TRBJ2-1, the V gene TRBV7-2; D is ambiguous. Trimming stripped 4 bases from V and 1 base from J, with 14 bases between. CDR1 and CDR2 from the germline V gene are SGHTA and FQGNSA. This CDR3 has 16 residues. CDR3 nucleotide sequence: TGTGCCAGCAGCTCGACGGCCGATTTATCCTACAATGAGCAGTTCTTC. This sequence encodes CASSSTADLSYNEQFF.

This clonotype was found many times. The chain links TRBV5-1 to TRBJ2-3; 11 nucleotides line up with TRBD2. Germline CDR1 is SGHRS and CDR2 is YFSETQ. After removal of 7 bases from V and 6 bases from J, the junction contained 7 bases not matched to a gene. The CDR3 contains 14 residues. CDR3 sequence: CASALAGGFDTQYF. CDR3 nucleotide sequence: TGCGCCAGCGCTCTAGCGGGAGGATTTGATACGCAGTATTTT.

This clonotype was seen at least ten times. This chain joins TRBV5-5 and TRBJ2-6; D remains unclear. CDR1 is SGHKS and CDR2 is YYEKEE in the germline V gene (reference sequence). The CDR3 runs 15 residues. Trimming removed 4 bases at V and 1 base at J, with 9 bases between. Written as DNA, the CDR3 is TGTGCCAGCAGCCCACTTTTGTCTGGGGCCAACGTCCTGACTTTC. As protein: CASSPLLSGANVLTF. Based on the CDR3 plus reference TRBV5-5 and TRBJ2-6, the full variable domain is DAGVTQSPTHLIKTRGQQVTLRCSPISGHKSVSWYQQVLGQGPQFIFQYYEKEERGRGNFPDRFSARQFPNYSSELNVNALLLGDSALYLCASSPLLSGANVLTFGAGSRLTVL.

This clonotype was detected many times. V and J are TRBV28 and TRBJ2-1; 13 bases fit TRBD2. CDR1 is MDHEN, CDR2 SYDVKM, per germline. CDR3 size: 16 residues. The J segment lost 5 bases and the V segment lost 5 bases, leaving 6 bases of the junction unmatched. CDR3 amino acids: CASSAAGTSGNNEQFF. The CDR3 DNA is TGTGCCAGCAGTGCAGCAGGGACTAGCGGGAACAATGAGCAGTTCTTC.

This clonotype was detected a few times. The V and J genes are TRBV11-2 and TRBJ2-7; tentatively, D is TRBD1 (6 bases). This CDR3 is 15 amino acids long. Trimming removed 0 bases at V and 3 bases at J, with 12 bases between. In germline, CDR1 is SGHAT, CDR2 FQNNGV. CDR3 in DNA: TGTGCCAGCAGCTTAGATATTGGCAGGGGCTACGAGCAGTACTTC. Translation: CASSLDIGRGYEQYF.

This clonotype was observed once. The chain is built from TRBV4-3 and TRBJ2-2, with 7 bases lining up with TRBD1. V was pared by 4 bases and J by 7 bases, with 9 bases of the junction left unmatched. The germline gives CDR1 LGHNA, CDR2 YSLEER. CDR3 length equals 15 residues. The CDR3, as DNA: TGCGCCAGCAGCCGGGACAGAGACCTTATCGGGGAGCTGTTTTTT. This sequence encodes CASSRDRDLIGELFF.

This chain joins TRBV30 and TRBJ1-1; no clear D gene. The CDR3 is made up of 11 amino acids. Germline V gives CDR1 GTSNPN, CDR2 SVGIG (reference sequence). V gave up 1 base and J gave up 5 bases, with 5 bases separating them. CDR3 residues: CAWSGRTEAFF. The CDR3 coding sequence is TGTGCCTGGAGTGGGCGAACTGAAGCTTTCTTT.